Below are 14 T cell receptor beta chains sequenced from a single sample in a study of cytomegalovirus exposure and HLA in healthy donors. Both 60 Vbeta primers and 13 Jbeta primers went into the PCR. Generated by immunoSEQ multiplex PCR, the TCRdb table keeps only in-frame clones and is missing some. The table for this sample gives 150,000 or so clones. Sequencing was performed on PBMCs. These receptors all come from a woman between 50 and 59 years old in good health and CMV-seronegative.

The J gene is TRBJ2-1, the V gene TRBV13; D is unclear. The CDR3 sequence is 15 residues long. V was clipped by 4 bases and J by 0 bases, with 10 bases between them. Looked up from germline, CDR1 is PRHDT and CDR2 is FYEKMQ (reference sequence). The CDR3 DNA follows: TGTGCCAGCAGCTCCGGTCTCGCCTCCTACAATGAGCAGTTCTTC. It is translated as CASSSGLASYNEQFF.

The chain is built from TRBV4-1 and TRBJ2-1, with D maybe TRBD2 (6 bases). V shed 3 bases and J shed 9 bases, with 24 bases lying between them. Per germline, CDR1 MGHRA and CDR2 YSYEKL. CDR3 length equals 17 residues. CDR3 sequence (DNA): TGCGCCAGCAGCCACGGGTTTGGCGGGGCGCTAAGTGGTGAGCAGTTCTTC. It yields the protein CASSHGFGGALSGEQFF.

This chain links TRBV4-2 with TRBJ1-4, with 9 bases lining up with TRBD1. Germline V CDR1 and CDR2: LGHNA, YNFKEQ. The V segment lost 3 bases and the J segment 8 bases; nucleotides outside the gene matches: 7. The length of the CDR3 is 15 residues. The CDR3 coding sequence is TGTGCCAGCAGCCAGGGACAGGGTTTCAACGAAAAACTGTTTTTT. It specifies CASSQGQGFNEKLFF.

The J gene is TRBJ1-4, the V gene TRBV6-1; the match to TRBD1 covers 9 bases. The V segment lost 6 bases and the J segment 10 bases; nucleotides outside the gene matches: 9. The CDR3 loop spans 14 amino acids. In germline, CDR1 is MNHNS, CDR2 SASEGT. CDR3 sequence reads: CASSRDREGLKLFF. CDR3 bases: TGTGCCAGCAGCCGGGACAGGGAGGGCTTAAAACTGTTTTTT.

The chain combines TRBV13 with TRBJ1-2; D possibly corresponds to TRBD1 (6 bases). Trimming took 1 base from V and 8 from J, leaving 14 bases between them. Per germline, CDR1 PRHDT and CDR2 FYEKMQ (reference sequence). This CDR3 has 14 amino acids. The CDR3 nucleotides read TGTGCCAGCAGCTTAGTTTTAGGGGGTGAGGGCTACACCTTC. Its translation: CASSLVLGGEGYTF.

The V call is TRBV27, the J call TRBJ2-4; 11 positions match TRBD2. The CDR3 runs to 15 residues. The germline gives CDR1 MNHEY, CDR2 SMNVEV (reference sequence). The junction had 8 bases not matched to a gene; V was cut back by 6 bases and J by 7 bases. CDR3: CASRPTSGRVNIQYF. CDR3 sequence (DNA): TGTGCCAGCAGGCCTACTAGCGGGAGAGTGAACATTCAGTACTTC.

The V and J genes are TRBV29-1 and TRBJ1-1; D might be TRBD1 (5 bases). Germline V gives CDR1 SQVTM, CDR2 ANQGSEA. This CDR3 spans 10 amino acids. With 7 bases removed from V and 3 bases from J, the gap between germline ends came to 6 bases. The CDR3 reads CSAQDTEAFF. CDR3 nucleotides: TGCAGCGCACAGGACACTGAAGCTTTCTTT.

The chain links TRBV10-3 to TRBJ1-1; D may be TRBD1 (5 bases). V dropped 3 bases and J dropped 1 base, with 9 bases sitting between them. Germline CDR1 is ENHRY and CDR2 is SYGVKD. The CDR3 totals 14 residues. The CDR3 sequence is CAISEKGANTEAFF. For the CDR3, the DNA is TGTGCCATCAGTGAAAAAGGGGCGAACACTGAAGCTTTCTTT.

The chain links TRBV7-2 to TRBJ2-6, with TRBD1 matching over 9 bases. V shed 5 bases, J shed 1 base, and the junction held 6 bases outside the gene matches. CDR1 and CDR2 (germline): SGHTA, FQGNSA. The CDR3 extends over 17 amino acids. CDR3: CASSPRDRVSGANVLTF. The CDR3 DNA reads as TGTGCCAGCAGCCCCCGGGACAGGGTGTCTGGGGCCAACGTCCTGACTTTC.

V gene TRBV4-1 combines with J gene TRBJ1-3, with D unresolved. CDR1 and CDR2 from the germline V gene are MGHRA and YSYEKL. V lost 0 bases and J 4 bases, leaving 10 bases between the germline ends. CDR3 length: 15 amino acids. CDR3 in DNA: TGCGCCAGCAGCCAAGAATCTGGGAGCGGAAACACCATATATTTT. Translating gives CASSQESGSGNTIYF.

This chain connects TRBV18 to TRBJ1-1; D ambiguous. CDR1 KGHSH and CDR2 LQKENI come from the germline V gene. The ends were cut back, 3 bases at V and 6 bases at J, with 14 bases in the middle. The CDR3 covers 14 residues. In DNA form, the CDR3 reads TGTGCCAGCTCACCCCAGGAGGTTTCGTCTGAAGCTTTCTTT. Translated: CASSPQEVSSEAFF.

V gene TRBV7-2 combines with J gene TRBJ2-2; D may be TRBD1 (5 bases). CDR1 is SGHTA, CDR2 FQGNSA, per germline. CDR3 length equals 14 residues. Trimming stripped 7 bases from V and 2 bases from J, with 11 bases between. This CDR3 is CASKQDRNTGELFF. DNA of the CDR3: TGTGCCAGCAAACAAGACAGAAACACCGGGGAGCTGTTTTTT.

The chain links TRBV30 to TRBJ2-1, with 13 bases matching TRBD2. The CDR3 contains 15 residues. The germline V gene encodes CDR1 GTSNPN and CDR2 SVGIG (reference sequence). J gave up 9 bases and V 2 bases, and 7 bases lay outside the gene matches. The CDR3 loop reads CAWSPGLAGIGEQFF. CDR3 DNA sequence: TGTGCCTGGAGTCCGGGACTAGCGGGAATTGGTGAGCAGTTCTTC.

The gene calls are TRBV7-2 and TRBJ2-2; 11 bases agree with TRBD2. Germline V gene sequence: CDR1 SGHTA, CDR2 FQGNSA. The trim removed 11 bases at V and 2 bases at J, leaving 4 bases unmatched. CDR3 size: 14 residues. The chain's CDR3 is CAWGTSGNTGELFF. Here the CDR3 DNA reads TGTGCCTGGGGGACTAGCGGTAACACCGGGGAGCTGTTTTTT.